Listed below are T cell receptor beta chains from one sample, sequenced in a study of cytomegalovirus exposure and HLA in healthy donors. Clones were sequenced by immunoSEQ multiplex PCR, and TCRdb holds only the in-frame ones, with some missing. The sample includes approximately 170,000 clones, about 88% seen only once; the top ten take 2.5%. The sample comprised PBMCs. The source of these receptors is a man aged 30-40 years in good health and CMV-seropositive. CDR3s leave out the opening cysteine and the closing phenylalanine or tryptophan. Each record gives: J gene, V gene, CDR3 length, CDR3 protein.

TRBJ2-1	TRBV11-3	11	ASSLPRGDEQF
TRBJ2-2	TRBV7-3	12	ASERQGGTGELF
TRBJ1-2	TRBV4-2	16	ASSLTTTGQGSNYGYT
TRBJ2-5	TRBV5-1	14	ASSQDPGTGAETQY
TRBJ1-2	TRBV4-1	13	ASSQGTGSDYGYT
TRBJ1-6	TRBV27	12	ASSSLFPVSPLH
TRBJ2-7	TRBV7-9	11	ASSFGTGYEQY
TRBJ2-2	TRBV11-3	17	ASSLRDGLAGVGTGELF
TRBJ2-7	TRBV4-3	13	ASSQDPSGGYEQY
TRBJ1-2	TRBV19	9	ASAKGYGYT
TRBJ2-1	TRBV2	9	ASGDWDEQF
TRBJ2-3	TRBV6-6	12	ASSLGEGLGTQY
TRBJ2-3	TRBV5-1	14	ASSLAGRELVDTQY
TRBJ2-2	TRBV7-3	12	ASSLGSNTGELF
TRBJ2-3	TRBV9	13	ASSASGRTADTQY
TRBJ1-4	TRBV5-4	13	ASSTSGGPMEKLF
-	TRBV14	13	ASSSLAGVSYEQY
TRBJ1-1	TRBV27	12	ASSFMGALTEAF
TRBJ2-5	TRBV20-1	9	SGTFQETQY
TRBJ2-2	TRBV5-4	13	ASSFAGGHTGELF
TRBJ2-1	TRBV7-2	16	ASSLGSGGRRRVNEQF
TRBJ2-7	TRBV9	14	ASSVEATGSGYEQY
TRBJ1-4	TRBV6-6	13	ASSYSAGGGEKLF
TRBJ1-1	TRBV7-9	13	ASGGATGVNTEAF
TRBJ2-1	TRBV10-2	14	ASQGLVGRSYNEQF
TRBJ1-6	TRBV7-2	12	ASSSRTANSPLH
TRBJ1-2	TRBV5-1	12	ASSLGGENYGYT
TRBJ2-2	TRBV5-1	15	ASSLGLAGAVGGELF
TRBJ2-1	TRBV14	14	ASSQDIQSSYNEQF
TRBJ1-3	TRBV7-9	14	SSSEAGQGSGNTIY
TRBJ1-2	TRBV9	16	ASSVSPITGQWDYGYT
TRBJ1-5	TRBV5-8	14	ASSLTGVDGNQPQH
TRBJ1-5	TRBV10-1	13	ASIAPGWSNQPQH
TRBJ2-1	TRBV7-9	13	ASSLAVGRAVEQF
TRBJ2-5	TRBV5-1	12	ASSLGHPQETQY
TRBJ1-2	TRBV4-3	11	ASSFQSELGYT
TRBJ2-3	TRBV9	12	ASSPRESGDTQY
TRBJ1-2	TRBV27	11	ASRPGQGPGYT
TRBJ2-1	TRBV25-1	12	ASSNRDRRSEQF
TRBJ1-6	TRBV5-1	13	ASSLVTGDNSPLH
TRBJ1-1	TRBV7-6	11	ASSLRENTEAF
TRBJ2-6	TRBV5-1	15	ASSLGPPSSGANVLT
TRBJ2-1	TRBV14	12	ASSPLAGYNEQF
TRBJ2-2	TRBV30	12	AWGNAGADGELF
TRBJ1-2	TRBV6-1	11	ASSKQGALGYT
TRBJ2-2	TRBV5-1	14	ASSLITGRSTGELF
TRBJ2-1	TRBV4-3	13	ASSLGLAAYNEQF
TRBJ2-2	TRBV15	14	ATGGGSGSIAGELF
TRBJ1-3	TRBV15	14	ATSRATSRSGNTIY
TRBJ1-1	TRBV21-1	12	ASSKPTGFTEAF
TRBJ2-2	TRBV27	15	ASSLEAGARYTGELF
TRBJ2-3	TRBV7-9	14	ASSLAPAASTDTQY
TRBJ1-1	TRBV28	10	ASSSHRVQAF